The 20 T cell receptor beta chains below come from one sample, sequenced in a study of early T cells in non-severe SARS-CoV-2 infection. In TCRdb, the 5' RACE reads were re-called with MiXCR into one record per CDR3 protein. The sample contains about 31,000 distinct CDR3 sequences, 5.7% of which appear only once. Source material: whole blood. These receptors were obtained from an adult who was a healthcare worker with PCR-confirmed SARS-CoV-2 infection or an uninfected control (not recorded which).

Many counts were recorded for this clonotype. DNA of the CDR3: TGTGCCACCAGCTCGGGTAGTGGAAGGGACCAGCCCCAGCATTTT. It translates to CATSSGSGRDQPQHF. The chain carries TRBV15 and TRBJ1-5; D possibly corresponds to TRBD1 (5 bases). Germline CDR1 reads LNHNV; CDR2 reads YYDKDF (reference sequence). Trimming took 5 bases from V and 7 from J, leaving 18 bases between them. CDR3 length: 15 residues.

The genes are TRBV11-1 and TRBJ2-2; 9 nucleotides agree with TRBD2. The CDR3 is made up of 19 amino acids. The V and J ends lost 5 bases and 3 bases, in that order; junction bases with no gene match: 16. Per germline, CDR1 SGHAT and CDR2 FQDESV (reference sequence). CDR3 nucleotide sequence: TGTGCCAGCAGCCCCCGACTAGCGGAGATAAGGCTTCACACCGGGGAGCTGTTTTTT. Translation gives CASSPRLAEIRLHTGELFF. Full variable domain (rest looked up from reference TRBV11-1 and TRBJ2-2): EAEVAQSPRYKITEKSQAVAFWCDPISGHATLYWYRQILGQGPELLVQFQDESVVDDSQLPKDRFSAERLKGVDSTLKIQPAELGDSAMYLCASSPRLAEIRLHTGELFFGEGSRLTVL.

The chain employs TRBV20-1 and TRBJ1-1; perhaps TRBD1 as D (5 bases). The CDR3 sequence is 13 residues long. Trimming stripped 6 bases from V and 1 base from J, with 12 bases between. Germline CDR1 DFQATT, CDR2 SNEGSKA (reference sequence). The CDR3, as DNA: TGCAGTGCCCGGACACCAGAGAACACTGAAGCTTTCTTT. The encoded protein is CSARTPENTEAFF.

This clonotype was counted ten times or more. The chain joins TRBV12-3 or TRBV12-4 to TRBJ2-1; 9 bases fit TRBD2. CDR3 size: 14 residues. V trimming: 2 bases; J trimming: 7 bases; junction bases outside the gene matches: 3. The CDR3 protein is CASSLWLAGNEQFF. The DNA for the CDR3 is TGTGCCAGCAGTTTATGGCTAGCGGGAAATGAGCAGTTCTTC.

There are many counts of this clonotype. The gene calls are TRBV30 and TRBJ1-1; possible D gene TRBD1, 6 bases. Germline V CDR1 and CDR2: GTSNPN, SVGIG (reference sequence). Trimming removed 4 bases at V and 3 bases at J, with 12 bases between. CDR3 length: 13 residues. The CDR3 sequence: CAWKGGRDTEAFF. In DNA form, the CDR3 reads TGTGCCTGGAAAGGGGGAAGGGACACTGAAGCTTTCTTT.

The CDR3 nucleotides are TGTGCCTGGACTCGGGGGGAAAAACTGTTTTTT. As protein: CAWTRGEKLFF. The rearrangement joins TRBV30 to TRBJ1-4; D possibly corresponds to TRBD1 (5 bases). The CDR3 is 11 amino acids. Trimming left V 4 bases short and J 8 bases short, with 8 bases between. Germline V CDR1 and CDR2: GTSNPN, SVGIG (reference sequence).

This clonotype was observed at least ten times. The rearrangement links TRBV7-8 to TRBJ1-5; D is uncertain. The CDR3 loop spans 13 amino acids. The germline V gene has CDR1 SGHVS and CDR2 FQNEAQ. The ends were cut back, 3 bases at V and 7 bases at J, with 10 bases in the middle. CDR3 nucleotides: TGTGCCAGCAGCTTGCTGGAGAGCCAGCCCCAGCATTTT. Its protein product is CASSLLESQPQHF. The full variable domain, completed using reference TRBV7-8 and TRBJ1-5, is GAGVSQSPRYKVAKRGQDVALRCDPISGHVSLFWYQQALGQGPEFLTYFQNEAQLDKSGLPSDRFFAERPEGSVSTLKIQRTQQEDSAVYLCASSLLESQPQHFGDGTRLSIL.

This clonotype appeared a single time. A much larger clone lies a single base off, so this may be a read error. This chain links TRBV6-1 with TRBJ2-1; 7 positions match TRBD2. The J call is uncertain, as TRBJ2-7 better fits the DNA end. From germline, CDR1 is MNHNS and CDR2 SASEGT. The CDR3 spans 14 residues. DNA of the CDR3: TGTGCCAGCAGTGACTGGGGGGACTACAATGAGCAGTACTTC. It yields the protein CASSDWGDYNEQYF.

This clonotype was counted ten times or more. V is TRBV19 and J is TRBJ2-3; D is uncertain. The germline gives CDR1 LNHDA, CDR2 SQIVND (reference sequence). The CDR3 runs to 15 residues. Trimming took off 5 bases at V and 1 base at J, with 13 bases between the two ends. CDR3 in amino acids: CASSGQPVGTDTQYF. The CDR3 DNA is TGTGCCAGTAGTGGCCAGCCCGTAGGCACAGATACGCAGTATTTT.

This clonotype was counted between two and nine times. The V gene is TRBV10-3, the J gene TRBJ2-1, with TRBD1 matching over 7 bases. This CDR3 region has 13 residues. Germline V lookup: CDR1 ENHRY, CDR2 SYGVKD. V shed 9 bases and J 5 bases; nucleotides not matched to a gene: 7. CDR3: CAMRITGDNEQFF. DNA of the CDR3: TGTGCCATGCGGATTACAGGGGACAATGAGCAGTTCTTC.

The J gene is TRBJ1-6, the V gene TRBV27; D is uncertain. V was trimmed by 7 bases and J by 9 bases, leaving 13 bases between them. The CDR3 has 13 residues. Germline CDR1 reads MNHEY; CDR2 reads SMNVEV (reference sequence). CDR3 nucleotides: TGTGCCAGCACCCCGGACCGAATTTCACCCCTCCACTTT. Translated: CASTPDRISPLHF.

This clonotype was counted at least ten times. The rearrangement joins TRBV30 to TRBJ2-7, with 11 positions matching TRBD1. CDR3 size: 11 residues. Germline V gene sequence: CDR1 GTSNPN, CDR2 SVGIG (reference sequence). V lost 7 bases and J lost 5; bases outside the gene matches: 1. The CDR3 DNA is TGTGCCTCGGGACAGGGGGACGAGCAGTACTTC. Translated, it gives CASGQGDEQYF. Drawing the rest from reference TRBV30 and TRBJ2-7, the complete variable domain is SQTIHQWPATLVQPVGSPLSLECTVEGTSNPNLYWYRQAAGRGLQLLFYSVGIGQISSEVPQNLSASRPQDRQFILSSKKLLLSDSGFYLCASGQGDEQYFGPGTRLTVT.

This clonotype was observed at least ten times. This sequence joins TRBV11-3 and TRBJ2-1; weak D call: TRBD2 (5 bases). The germline V and J ends were trimmed by 2 bases and 2 bases, with 10 bases remaining between them. The CDR3 loop spans 15 amino acids. Germline V gives CDR1 SGHNT, CDR2 YENEEA. The CDR3 DNA reads as TGTGCCAGCAGCTTATCGGGCGGGCCCTACAATGAGCAGTTCTTC. Amino acids: CASSLSGGPYNEQFF.

The chain employs TRBV10-3 and TRBJ2-1, with D maybe TRBD1 (6 bases). The CDR3 length is 13 residues. The V end was cut by 6 bases, the J end by 5 bases, with 11 bases between. Per germline, CDR1 ENHRY and CDR2 SYGVKD. CDR3 DNA sequence: TGTGCCATCAGACAGGGTGTTAACAATGAGCAGTTCTTC. This encodes CAIRQGVNNEQFF.

This clonotype has at least ten counts. The gene calls are TRBV20-1 and TRBJ2-7; TRBD2 agrees at 7 bases. V was pared by 6 bases and J by 2 bases, with 10 bases of the junction left unmatched. The germline CDR1 and CDR2 sequences are DFQATT and SNEGSKA (reference sequence). The CDR3 sequence is 14 residues long. The CDR3 spells CSAGRSGAPYEQYF. DNA for the CDR3: TGCAGTGCCGGACGGAGCGGGGCCCCCTACGAGCAGTACTTC.

The rearrangement uses TRBV2 and TRBJ2-1, with 12 bases fitting TRBD2. Germline V gives CDR1 SNHLY, CDR2 FYNNEI. Unmatched junction bases numbered 8, after V lost 6 bases and J lost 2 bases. The CDR3 sequence is 17 residues long. In DNA form, the CDR3 reads TGTGCCAGCAGGGTACGGACTAGCGGGACGACCTACAATGAGCAGTTCTTC. Residues: CASRVRTSGTTYNEQFF.

A few counts support this clonotype. This chain links TRBV28 with TRBJ2-2; a possible D gene is TRBD2 (6 bases). This CDR3 is 15 amino acids long. Germline V CDR1 and CDR2: MDHEN, SYDVKM. The V end lost 5 bases, the J end lost 13 bases, and 23 bases lay between the germline ends. CDR3 nucleotide sequence: TGTGCCAGCAGTCTAATAGCCCCGCCGGGACTTGGGCTGTTTTTT. Translating it yields CASSLIAPPGLGLFF.

This clonotype was recorded many times. This rearrangement joins TRBV18 to TRBJ2-2; possibly TRBD1 for D (6 bases). The CDR3 consists of 17 residues. The V gene lost 3 bases and the J gene lost 2 bases, with 16 bases spanning the gap. The germline CDR1 and CDR2 sequences are KGHSH and LQKENI. In DNA form, the CDR3 reads TGTGCCAGCTCACCCTCCTCCAGGGGAGTTAACACCGGGGAGCTGTTTTTT. Translation gives CASSPSSRGVNTGELFF.

This clonotype was seen only a few times. The V gene is TRBV2, the J gene TRBJ2-2; D perhaps matches TRBD2 (6 bases). Between the trimmed V and J ends, which lost 2 bases and 7 bases, there was a span of 14 bases. Germline V gene sequence: CDR1 SNHLY, CDR2 FYNNEI. This CDR3 has 15 residues. The CDR3 DNA sequence: TGTGCCAGCAGTGAAAAGCTGCGGGAAGTCGGGGAGCTGTTTTTT. Translation gives CASSEKLREVGELFF.

Many counts were recorded for this clonotype. This rearrangement joins TRBV9 to TRBJ1-5; no reliable D call. Between the trimmed V and J ends, which lost 0 bases and 7 bases, there was a span of 8 bases. The CDR3 is 13 residues long. From germline, CDR1 is SGDLS and CDR2 YYNGEE. The CDR3 loop is CASSVDGRQPQHF. DNA for the CDR3: TGTGCCAGCAGCGTAGATGGCCGCCAGCCCCAGCATTTT.